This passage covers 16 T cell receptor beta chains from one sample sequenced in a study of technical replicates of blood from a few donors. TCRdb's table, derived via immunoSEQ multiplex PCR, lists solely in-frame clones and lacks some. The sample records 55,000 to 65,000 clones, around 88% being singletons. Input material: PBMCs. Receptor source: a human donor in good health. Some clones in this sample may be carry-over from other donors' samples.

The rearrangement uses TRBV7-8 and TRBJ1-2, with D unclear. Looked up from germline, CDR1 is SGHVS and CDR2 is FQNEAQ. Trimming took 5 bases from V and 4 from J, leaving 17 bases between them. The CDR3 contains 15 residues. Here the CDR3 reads CASSPREAFSYGYTF. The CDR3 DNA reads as TGTGCCAGCAGCCCGCGGGAGGCATTTAGCTATGGCTACACCTTC.

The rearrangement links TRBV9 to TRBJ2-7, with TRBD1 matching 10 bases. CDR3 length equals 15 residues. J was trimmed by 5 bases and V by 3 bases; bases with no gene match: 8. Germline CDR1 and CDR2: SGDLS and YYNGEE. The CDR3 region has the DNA TGTGCCAGCAGCGCTTGGGACAGGGGTTGGGACGAGCAGTACTTC. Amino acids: CASSAWDRGWDEQYF.

CDR3 DNA: TGTGCCAGCAGCAGGACAGGGGGCTCCTATAATTCACCCCTCCACTTT. Translation gives CASSRTGGSYNSPLHF. The J gene is TRBJ1-6, the V gene TRBV7-6; 10 positions agree with TRBD1. Germline V gene lookup returns CDR1 SGHVS and CDR2 FNYEAQ. Trimming took 5 bases from V and 0 from J; bases not matched to a gene: 1. CDR3 length: 16 residues. The complete variable domain, with remaining parts taken from reference TRBV7-6 and TRBJ1-6, reads GAGVSQSPRYKVTKRGQDVALRCDPISGHVSLYWYRQALGQGPEFLTYFNYEAQQDKSGLPNDRFSAERPEGSISTLTIQRTEQRDSAMYRCASSRTGGSYNSPLHFGNGTRLTVT.

The CDR3 region is CSVSVGGAGGETQYF. CDR3 bases: TGCAGCGTTTCGGTGGGAGGGGCCGGTGGAGAGACCCAGTACTTC. The rearrangement joins TRBV29-1 to TRBJ2-5; 7 bases fit TRBD2. The V gene's germline CDR1 is SQVTM and CDR2 ANQGSEA. The CDR3 is 15 amino acids. After removal of 5 bases from V and 4 bases from J, the junction contained 13 bases not matched to a gene.

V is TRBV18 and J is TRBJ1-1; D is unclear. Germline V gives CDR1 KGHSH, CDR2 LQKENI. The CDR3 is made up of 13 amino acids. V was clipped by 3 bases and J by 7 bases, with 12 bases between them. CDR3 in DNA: TGTGCCAGCTCACCTAACAGAGACGGTGAAGCTTTCTTT. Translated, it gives CASSPNRDGEAFF.

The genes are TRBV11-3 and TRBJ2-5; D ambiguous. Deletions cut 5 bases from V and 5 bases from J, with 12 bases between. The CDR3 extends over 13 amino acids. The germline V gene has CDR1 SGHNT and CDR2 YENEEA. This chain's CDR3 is CASSANTRETQYF. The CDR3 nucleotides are TGTGCCAGCAGCGCCAACACCAGGGAGACCCAGTACTTC.

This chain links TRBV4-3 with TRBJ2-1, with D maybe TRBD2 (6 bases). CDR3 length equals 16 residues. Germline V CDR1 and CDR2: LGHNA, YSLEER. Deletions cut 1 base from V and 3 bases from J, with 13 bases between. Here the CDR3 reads CASSQGRAGLYNEQFF. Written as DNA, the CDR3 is TGCGCCAGCAGCCAAGGACGGGCGGGACTCTACAATGAGCAGTTCTTC.

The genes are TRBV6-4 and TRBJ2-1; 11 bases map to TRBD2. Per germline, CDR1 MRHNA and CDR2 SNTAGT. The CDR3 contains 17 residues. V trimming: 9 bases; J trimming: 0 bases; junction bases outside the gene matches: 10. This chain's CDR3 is CARVTSGDTSSYNEQFF. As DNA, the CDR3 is TGTGCCAGGGTGACTAGCGGGGACACATCCTCCTACAATGAGCAGTTCTTC.

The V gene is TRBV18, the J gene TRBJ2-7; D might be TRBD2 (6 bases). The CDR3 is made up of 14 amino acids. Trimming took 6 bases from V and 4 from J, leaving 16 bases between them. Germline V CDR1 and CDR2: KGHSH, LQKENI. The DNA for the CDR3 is TGTGCCAGCTCTCCGGTTCCTGGGACTTACGAGCAGTACTTC. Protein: CASSPVPGTYEQYF.

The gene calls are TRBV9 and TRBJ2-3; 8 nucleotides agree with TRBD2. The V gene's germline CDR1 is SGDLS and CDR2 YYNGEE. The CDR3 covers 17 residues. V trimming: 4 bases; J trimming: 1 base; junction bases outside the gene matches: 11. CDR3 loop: CASSLIGGAGRTDTQYF. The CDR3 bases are TGTGCCAGCAGCCTTATCGGGGGGGCGGGGCGCACAGATACGCAGTATTTT.

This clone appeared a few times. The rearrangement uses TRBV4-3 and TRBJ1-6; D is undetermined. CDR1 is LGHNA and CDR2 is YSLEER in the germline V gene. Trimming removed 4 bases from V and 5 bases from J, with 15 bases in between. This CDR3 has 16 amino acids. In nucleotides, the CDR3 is TGCGCCAGCAGCCGAGCAGCGGAGATAAATAATTCACCCCTCCACTTT. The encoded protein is CASSRAAEINNSPLHF.

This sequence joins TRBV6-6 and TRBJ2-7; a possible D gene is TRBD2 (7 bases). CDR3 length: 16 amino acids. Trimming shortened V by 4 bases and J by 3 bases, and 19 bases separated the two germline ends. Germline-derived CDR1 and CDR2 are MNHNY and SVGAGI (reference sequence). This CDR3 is CASSSSTAGASYEQYF. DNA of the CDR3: TGTGCCAGCAGTTCCTCGACTGCGGGGGCCAGCTACGAGCAGTACTTC.

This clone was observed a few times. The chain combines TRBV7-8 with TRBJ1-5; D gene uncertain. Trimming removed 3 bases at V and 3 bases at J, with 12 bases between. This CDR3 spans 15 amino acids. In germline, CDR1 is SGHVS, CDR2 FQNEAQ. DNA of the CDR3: TGTGCCAGCAGCTTCTCAAACGAGTACAATCAGCCCCAGCATTTT. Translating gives CASSFSNEYNQPQHF.

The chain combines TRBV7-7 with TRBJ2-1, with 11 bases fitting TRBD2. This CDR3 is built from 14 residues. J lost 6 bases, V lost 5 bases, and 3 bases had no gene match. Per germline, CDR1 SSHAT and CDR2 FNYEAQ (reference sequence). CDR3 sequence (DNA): TGTGCCAGCAGCCCAGGGACTAGCGGCAATGAGCAGTTCTTC. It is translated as CASSPGTSGNEQFF.

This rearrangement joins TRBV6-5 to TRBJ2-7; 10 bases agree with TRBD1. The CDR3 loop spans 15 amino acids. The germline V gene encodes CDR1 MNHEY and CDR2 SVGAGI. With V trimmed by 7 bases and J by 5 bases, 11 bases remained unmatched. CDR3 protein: CASKSQGTGVDEQYF. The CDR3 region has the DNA TGTGCCAGCAAATCACAAGGGACAGGGGTAGACGAGCAGTACTTC.

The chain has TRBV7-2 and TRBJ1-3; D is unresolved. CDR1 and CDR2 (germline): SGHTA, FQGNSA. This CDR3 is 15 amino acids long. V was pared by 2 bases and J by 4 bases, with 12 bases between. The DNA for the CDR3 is TGTGCCAGCAGCTTACTTCCAGGATTCGGAAACACCATATATTTT. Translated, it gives CASSLLPGFGNTIYF.